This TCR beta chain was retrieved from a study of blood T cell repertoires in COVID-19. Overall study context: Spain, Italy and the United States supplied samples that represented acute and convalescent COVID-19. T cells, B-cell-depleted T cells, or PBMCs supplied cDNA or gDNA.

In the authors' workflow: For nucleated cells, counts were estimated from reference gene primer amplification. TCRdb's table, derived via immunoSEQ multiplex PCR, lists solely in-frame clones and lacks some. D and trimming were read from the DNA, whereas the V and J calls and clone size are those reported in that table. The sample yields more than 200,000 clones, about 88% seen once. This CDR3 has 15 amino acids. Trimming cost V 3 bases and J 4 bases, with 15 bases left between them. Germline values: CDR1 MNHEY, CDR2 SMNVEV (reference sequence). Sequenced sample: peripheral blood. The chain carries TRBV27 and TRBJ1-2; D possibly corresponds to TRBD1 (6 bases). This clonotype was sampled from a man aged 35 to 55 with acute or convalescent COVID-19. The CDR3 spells CASSLSQGLTYGYTF. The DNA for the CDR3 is TGTGCCAGCAGTTTGTCACAGGGCCTCACCTATGGCTACACCTTC.